The 7 T cell receptor beta chains below come from one sample, sequenced in a study of blood T cell repertoires in COVID-19. Sequenced by immunoSEQ multiplex PCR; TCRdb stores in-frame clones only, minus some. The data hold hundreds of thousands of clones, with around 80% observed a single time. The sequenced sample consisted of peripheral blood. The receptors originated from a woman aged 40 to 50 with active or convalescent COVID-19.

The chain is built from TRBV18 and TRBJ2-1; no reliable D call. Germline values: CDR1 KGHSH, CDR2 LQKENI. The CDR3 sequence is 16 residues long. Trimming shortened V by 3 bases and J by 0 bases, and 12 bases separated the two germline ends. Here the CDR3 DNA reads TGTGCCAGCTCACCGGCAGGCAGCAGCTCCTACAATGAGCAGTTCTTC. It yields the protein CASSPAGSSSYNEQFF.

V is TRBV9 and J is TRBJ2-1; 9 bases align to TRBD2. The CDR3 spans 14 residues. Germline V gene lookup returns CDR1 SGDLS and CDR2 YYNGEE. The trim removed 0 bases at V and 10 bases at J, leaving 5 bases unmatched. The CDR3, as DNA: TGTGCCAGCAGCGTAGGAATAGCGGGGGCGGAGCAGTTCTTC. The encoded protein is CASSVGIAGAEQFF.

The gene calls are TRBV28 and TRBJ1-1, with a possible D match to TRBD1 (6 bases). Trimming removed 6 bases at V and 3 bases at J, with 11 bases between. The CDR3 covers 13 residues. Germline lookup yields CDR1 MDHEN and CDR2 SYDVKM. CDR3 protein: CASRQPGDTEAFF. CDR3 in DNA: TGTGCCAGCAGACAACCAGGGGACACTGAAGCTTTCTTT.

This rearrangement joins TRBV4-2 to TRBJ1-3; D remains unclear. The V end lost 1 base, the J end lost 0 bases, and 7 bases lay between the germline ends. The CDR3 runs to 15 residues. Germline V gene data show CDR1 as LGHNA and CDR2 as YNFKEQ. CDR3 nucleotide sequence: TGTGCCAGCAGCCAAGGTTACGGCTCTGGAAACACCATATATTTT. Translating it yields CASSQGYGSGNTIYF.

The chain has TRBV9 and TRBJ2-1; the match to TRBD2 covers 8 bases. Per the germline V gene, CDR1 is SGDLS and CDR2 is YYNGEE. The CDR3 length is 18 residues. V lost 2 bases, J lost 1 base, and 11 bases stayed unmatched. The CDR3 protein is CASSVRGGPIVSYNEQFF. For the CDR3, the DNA is TGTGCCAGCAGCGTCCGGGGGGGCCCAATTGTATCCTACAATGAGCAGTTCTTC.

This sequence joins TRBV14 and TRBJ2-7; D ambiguous. Germline CDR1 and CDR2: SGHDN and FVKESK. The V end lost 1 base, the J end lost 4 bases, and 8 bases lay between the germline ends. The CDR3 is 13 residues long. This CDR3 is CASSQGLRYEQYF. CDR3 DNA sequence: TGTGCCAGCAGCCAAGGGCTGAGGTACGAGCAGTACTTC.

This clone occurred a few times. CDR3 DNA: TGTGCCAGCAGCCAAGACCCAGGAACCACCGGGGAGCTGTTTTTT. Translation: CASSQDPGTTGELFF. The chain uses TRBV4-2 and TRBJ2-2; D unresolved. V dropped 0 bases and J dropped 4 bases, with 9 bases sitting between them. This CDR3 comprises 15 residues. Germline-derived CDR1 and CDR2 are LGHNA and YNFKEQ.